This is a list of T cell receptor beta chains from one sample in a study of metastatic and nonmetastatic thyroid tumors. MiXCR was used by TCRdb to re-call the PCR reads. The data show around 35,000 clones, over 15% seen once. The sequencing sample was made of blood. The receptors here all came from a female donor with papillary thyroid cancer or a benign thyroid nodule (not recorded which). Some clones in this sample may be carry-over from other donors' samples. The CDR3 runs from the conserved cysteine through the conserved F or W. D genes are given only for firm matches. Clone size is given for some rows only: seen once, a few or many times, or a class if the clone is expanded.

CDR3nt,CDR3aa,abundance,v_gene,j_gene,d_gene
TGTGCCAGCAACCTCCACAGGGGGCACGAGCAGTACTTC,CASNLHRGHEQYF,-,TRBV28,TRBJ2-7,TRBD1
TGTGCCAGCAGTTACCCAGGGTACGAGACCCAGTACTTC,CASSYPGYETQYF,many,TRBV6-2/TRBV6-3,TRBJ2-5,-
TGTGCCAGCAGGGCGACAGGTAACACTGAAGCTTTCTTT,CASRATGNTEAFF,many,TRBV5-6,TRBJ1-1,-
TGTGCCAGCAGTTCTACAGGAACCTACAATGAGCAGTTCTTC,CASSSTGTYNEQFF,many,TRBV12-3/TRBV12-4,TRBJ2-1,-
TGTGCCAGCAGCCCGGGACTAGCGGGGGGTTGGGGAGATACGCAGTATTTT,CASSPGLAGGWGDTQYF,many,TRBV7-9,TRBJ2-3,TRBD2
TGCAGTGCTAGGGCCCAACAGGGGGCCCCTGGAAAACTGTTTTTT,CSARAQQGAPGKLFF,many,TRBV20-1,TRBJ1-4,TRBD1
TGTGCCAGCAGCTTAGCGGTGATAGCGGATGAGCAGTTCTTC,CASSLAVIADEQFF,many,TRBV7-6,TRBJ2-1,-
TGTGCCAGCAGCCAATACGCCTGGACAGGGGCCTACAAGCAGTACTTC,CASSQYAWTGAYKQYF,-,TRBV14,TRBJ2-7,TRBD1
TGTGCCAGCAGCCGGGGTGGAACCGACACCGGGGAGCTGTTTTTT,CASSRGGTDTGELFF,many,TRBV28,TRBJ2-2,-
TGTGCCAGCAGGTTTCGGACCTTAAGTGATACGCAGTATTTT,CASRFRTLSDTQYF,many,TRBV7-2,TRBJ2-3,-
TGTGCCATCAGCCCATCATGGCCCTCTAACTATGGCTACACCTTC,CAISPSWPSNYGYTF,-,TRBV7-3,TRBJ1-2,-
TGCAGTGCTAAAGGGGGCGGATCCTACAATGAGCAGTTCTTC,CSAKGGGSYNEQFF,many,TRBV20-1,TRBJ2-1,TRBD1
TGCAGTGCTAGAGATCAGAAGACTCGCTACAATGAGCAGTTCTTC,CSARDQKTRYNEQFF,many,TRBV20-1,TRBJ2-1,-
TGTGCCAGCAGCCCGACAGGGGCCGGGGAGCTGTTTTTT,CASSPTGAGELFF,many,TRBV14,TRBJ2-2,TRBD1
TGTGCCAGCAGACCCTCTCGGTACACAGTGAGCTATGGCTACACCTTC,CASRPSRYTVSYGYTF,many,TRBV2,TRBJ1-2,-
TGTGCCAGCTCTCTTCCGGTAACCGCTGTGACAGGGTACTATGGCTACACCTTC,CASSLPVTAVTGYYGYTF,-,TRBV18,TRBJ1-2,TRBD1
TGTGCCAGCCTCCGTGGAAACACCATATATTTT,CASLRGNTIYF,many,TRBV9,TRBJ1-3,-
TGCGCCAGCAGCCCCGGCACGAGGAATGAAAAACTGTTTTTT,CASSPGTRNEKLFF,many,TRBV5-1,TRBJ1-4,-
TGTGCCAGCAGCTTAGCGGGAGCGGGGGCAGACAATGAGCAGTTCTTC,CASSLAGAGADNEQFF,many,TRBV7-2,TRBJ2-1,TRBD2
TGTGCCAGCAGTTACTCCCACTCTGGAAACACCATATATTTT,CASSYSHSGNTIYF,many,TRBV6-5,TRBJ1-3,-
TGTGCCAGCAGTTACCCCACAGGGGGTTGGACTGAAGCTTTCTTT,CASSYPTGGWTEAFF,many,TRBV28,TRBJ1-1,TRBD1
TGCGCCAGTACCTACGTGGCCGGGGAGCTGTTTTTT,CASTYVAGELFF,few,TRBV19,TRBJ2-2,-
TGTGCCACCAGTGATTTGCCCCCTGAAGATACGCAGTATTTT,CATSDLPPEDTQYF,many,TRBV24-1,TRBJ2-3,-
TGTGCCAGCTCATACGGCGGGGGACGACAAGAGACCCAGTACTTC,CASSYGGGRQETQYF,many,TRBV18,TRBJ2-5,TRBD2
TGTGCCTGGAGTGTAGTGCCATCCGTGCAGTACTTC,CAWSVVPSVQYF,once,TRBV30,TRBJ2-7,-
TGCGCCAGCAGCCCGGACCCCTACTCCTACGAGCAGTACTTC,CASSPDPYSYEQYF,many,TRBV5-1,TRBJ2-7,-
TGTGCCAGCATCCGGACTAGCGGCAGAGGGCGCTTGACAGATACGCAGTATTTT,CASIRTSGRGRLTDTQYF,few,TRBV12-3/TRBV12-4,TRBJ2-3,TRBD2
TGTGCCAGCAGTTTGAGGTCATGCTACGAGCAGTACTTC,CASSLRSCYEQYF,-,TRBV6-5,TRBJ2-7,-
TGTGCCAGCAGTTCGGCTAGCGGGAGCGGATCCGGGGAGCTGTTTTTT,CASSSASGSGSGELFF,many,TRBV6-1,TRBJ2-2,TRBD2
TGTGCCAGCAGCTCCCGACTAAGCCCACAATTCTTC,CASSSRLSPQFF,many,TRBV7-2,TRBJ2-1,-
TGTGCCAGCAGTTTAGACAGGGAGGCGGCCATTCAGTACTTC,CASSLDREAAIQYF,many,TRBV28,TRBJ2-4,-
TGTGCCACCAACTCTGGAAACACCATATATTTT,CATNSGNTIYF,many,TRBV7-9,TRBJ1-3,-
TGTGCCAGCAGCCCCCGAGCGGACAGGCAACACCGCCCCCAAGAGACCCAGTACTTC,CASSPRADRQHRPQETQYF,many,TRBV4-2,TRBJ2-5,TRBD1
TGTGCCAGCAGCTTCCGCGAGATAGGACTAGCGGGAGAAACCTACAATGAGCAGTTCTTC,CASSFREIGLAGETYNEQFF,few,TRBV7-2,TRBJ2-1,TRBD2
TGTGCCAGATCCCGGTGCACAGATACGCAGTATTTT,CARSRCTDTQYF,many,TRBV7-3,TRBJ2-3,-
TGTGCCAGTAGTACTCTCGGGGTCGGTACAGATACGCAGTATTTT,CASSTLGVGTDTQYF,many,TRBV19,TRBJ2-3,-